The sample holds a few counts of the clone carrying this TCR beta chain. Its antigen is unknown. J was trimmed by 4 bases and V by 1 base; bases with no gene match: 3. This CDR3 region has 15 residues. Germline-derived CDR1 and CDR2 are SGHRS and YFSETQ. The data belong to a study of human T cells and chemical hapten exposure. Study-wide background: Donors were sensitized with 2% DPC on the upper inner arm.

The library put unique molecular identifiers onto individual cDNA molecules. TCRdb re-called the RACE reads through MiXCR, storing one row per CDR3 protein. The sample holds about 96,000 distinct CDR3 sequences, 7.5% to 10% seen once. Study-level results: More PT1 expanded TCRs went with higher patch test scores.

As for time point: patch test 2, 6 weeks after DPC sensitization. Treatment meaning: therapeutic diphenylcyclopropenone sensitization with weekly scalp DPC. This receptor was obtained from a woman aged 40 to 50 with alopecia areata. Some clones in this sample may be carry-over from other donors' samples. J is TRBJ2-1 and V is TRBV5-1; 9 bases line up with TRBD2. The sample was whole blood, taken in connection with sensitization to the hapten diphenylcyclopropenone (DPC). The chain's CDR3 is CASSLRLADYNEQFF. The CDR3 DNA is TGCGCCAGCAGCTTGAGACTAGCGGATTACAATGAGCAGTTCTTC.